This TCR beta chain was sequenced for a study of blood T cells in healthy people across ages. Study-wide points: It was not known whether donors were CMV positive (a possible confounder of expanded clonotype changes). Roughly linearly, TCR beta diversity per million T cells fell as age increased.

Germline assignment: CDR1 DFQATT and CDR2 SNEGSKA (reference sequence). There are 14 residues in the CDR3. The donors, healthy Caucasians from Russia, were aged roughly 6 to 90. A second PCR, run for about 7 to 11 cycles, used a sample-barcoded 5' primer plus a J-beta primer mix. One entry per CDR3 protein results from TCRdb running MiXCR on the 5' RACE reads. The repertoire holds about 1.8 million distinct CDR3 sequences, with roughly 52% as singletons. As regards this clonotype: The antigen is not known.

The gene calls are TRBV20-1 and TRBJ2-1; D possibly corresponds to TRBD2 (5 bases). The last part of the DNA fits TRBJ2-7 better; the J call may be wrong. The sequence was collected from a woman aged 35 to 49 in good health. The sequenced sample consisted of blood. The CDR3 loop is CSASGVSSYNEQYF. The DNA for the CDR3 is TGCAGTGCTAGCGGGGTTAGCTCCTACAATGAGCAGTACTTC.